Detailed here is one T cell receptor (beta chain). Its antigen remains unknown. The entry originates in a study of monozygotic twins with inflammatory bowel disease. Reprocessing the 5' RACE reads, TCRdb reports a single entry for every CDR3 protein and omits DNA. The clone table shows around 410,000 distinct CDR3 sequences, with the ten largest holding approximately 2.3%. CDR3 length: 16 amino acids. Germline V gives CDR1 SGHAT, CDR2 FQDESV (reference sequence). The study's findings and limits: Limited power may explain why concordant and discordant twins showed no difference in repertoire similarity. Immunosuppressive treatment differences may have increased patient repertoire variability.

Skipping T cell sorting, the study isolated total RNA directly from whole blood. This rearrangement joins TRBV11-1 to TRBJ2-1; the D gene TCRdb calls, TRBD1, cannot be checked with no DNA. What was sequenced was blood. The sequence was obtained from a human donor with ulcerative colitis or Crohn's disease, or a healthy co-twin of an affected twin (not recorded which). CDR3 sequence: CASSLGPTPGEYEQFF.